This TCR beta chain was obtained from a study of cytomegalovirus exposure and HLA in healthy donors. The CDR3 runs 12 residues. CDR1 and CDR2 (germline): GTSNPN, SVGIG (reference sequence). Trimming left V 0 bases short and J 5 bases short, with 8 bases between. Use of 60 Vbeta and 13 Jbeta primers characterized the PCR. The method was immunoSEQ multiplex PCR; TCRdb's version includes in-frame clones alone and lacks a portion of them. This sample has 200,000 to 300,000 clones, with over 75% found just once. The sample was PBMCs. This TCR was sampled from a boy aged 10-17 years in good health and CMV-seronegative. V gene TRBV30 combines with J gene TRBJ2-7; D not certain. The CDR3 DNA sequence: TGTGCCTGGAGTGTCGGTGTAAACGAGCAGTACTTC. Protein product: CAWSVGVNEQYF. The entire variable domain, with the rest obtained from reference TRBV30 and TRBJ2-7, is as follows: SQTIHQWPATLVQPVGSPLSLECTVEGTSNPNLYWYRQAAGRGLQLLFYSVGIGQISSEVPQNLSASRPQDRQFILSSKKLLLSDSGFYLCAWSVGVNEQYFGPGTRLTVT.